This T cell receptor beta chain originates from a study of tumor-infiltrating lymphocytes in primary liver carcinoma. Study-level findings and limits: The top-250-clone fraction was significantly higher in tumors than in blood (p = 0.039).

Each 20-30 mg portion of unsorted bulk tissue served as the source for co-extraction of RNA and DNA. TCR beta cDNA was reverse-transcribed from roughly 520 ng of total RNA. The reaction used a constant-region primer and ProtoScript II reverse transcriptase. TCR beta libraries came from three nested multiplex PCR rounds using slightly modified ARM-PCR. The two initial PCR rounds, around 11 cycles each, used TRBV1-TRBV30 forward and C-beta reverse primers. TCRdb redid the calling of the multiplex PCR reads with MiXCR, one entry per CDR3 protein. The sample lists some 21,000 distinct CDR3 sequences, over 75% occurring once. Trimming cost V 5 bases and J 5 bases, with 10 bases left between them. Germline V gives CDR1 SEHNR, CDR2 FQNEAQ (reference sequence). The CDR3 is 13 amino acids. Notes on this clonotype: The antigen is undetermined. This CDR3 fails to terminate in the conserved phenylalanine or tryptophan, so it likely reflects a read error.

The sequenced sample was liver tumor tissue from sampling region 1. Documented subset: tumor region T1, superior pole. The clonotype originates from a woman aged 25 to 39 with primary liver carcinoma and hepatitis B virus infection. V gene TRBV7-9 combines with J gene TRBJ2-1; D is uncertain. The CDR3 is CASSRSEHNEQFL. CDR3 bases: TGTGCCAGCAGCCGAAGTGAGCACAATGAGCAGTTCCTC.